This TCR beta chain was obtained from a study of TIL therapy for anti-PD-1-resistant metastatic lung cancer. Overall study: Tumor harvest preceded PD-1/PD-L1 blockade, followed by nivolumab treatment.

As for time point: pre-treatment sample, taken before nivolumab and TIL therapy. Adults with stage 4 NSCLC were enrolled in a phase I trial. The libraries were made with immunoSEQ v3. Profiled with immunoSEQ multiplex PCR; TCRdb holds only in-frame clones, not every one. The table has tens of thousands of clones, about 79% seen once. Source: blood, taken at baseline. The clonotype was recovered from a woman aged 25-80 years with non-small cell lung cancer.

Written as DNA, the CDR3 is TGTGCCAGCAGCCGCGACAGGGGGACGACAGATACGCAGTATTTT. Protein product: CASSRDRGTTDTQYF. The V and J genes are TRBV6-1 and TRBJ2-3; TRBD1 agrees at 9 bases. The germline V gene encodes CDR1 MNHNS and CDR2 SASEGT. This CDR3 is built from 15 residues. Trimming took 6 bases from V and 3 from J; bases not matched to a gene: 7.